This entry lists 25 T cell receptor beta chains sequenced from one sample in a study of T cells in Graves' hyperthyroidism and ophthalmopathy. RNA transcripts served as the template for amplifying TCR beta CDR3 regions. When the TCR CDR3 underwent first-round RT-PCR, the HTBI primer set was used. TCRdb recomputed calls from the multiplex PCR reads with MiXCR, one row per CDR3 protein. The sample lists nearly 600,000 distinct CDR3 sequences, roughly 13% occurring once. Sequencing was carried out using blood. The source of these receptors is a woman aged 30 to 39 with Graves' hyperthyroidism that later progressed to Graves' ophthalmopathy.

The chain is built from TRBV7-9 and TRBJ2-3, with 7 bases matching TRBD1. The germline CDR1 and CDR2 sequences are SEHNR and FQNEAQ (reference sequence). Trimming removed 5 bases from V and 2 bases from J; junction bases left unmatched: 10. The CDR3 extends over 16 amino acids. The CDR3 reads CASSPEGASLTDTQYF. The CDR3 nucleotides are TGTGCCAGCAGCCCAGAGGGGGCCTCTCTCACAGATACGCAGTATTTT.

This clonotype was recorded a few times. The rearrangement uses TRBV6-1 and TRBJ1-1; 7 bases are a match to TRBD1. The CDR3 covers 14 residues. The germline CDR1 and CDR2 sequences are MNHNS and SASEGT. The junction had 6 bases not matched to a gene; V was cut back by 7 bases and J by 1 base. CDR3 in DNA: TGTGCCAGCATTGGTAGACAGGGGAACACTGAAGCTTTCTTT. It is translated as CASIGRQGNTEAFF.

J is TRBJ2-1 and V is TRBV5-4, with TRBD1 matching over 9 bases. Per germline, CDR1 SGHNT and CDR2 YYREEE (reference sequence). V dropped 4 bases and J dropped 5; count of bases not matched to a gene: 10. The length of the CDR3 is 16 residues. The CDR3 here is CASSKTSGQGDNEQFF. The CDR3 nucleotides read TGTGCCAGCAGCAAGACCTCGGGACAGGGCGACAATGAGCAGTTCTTC.

This clonotype was picked up a small number of times. A read error may explain this, as a much larger clone is one base away. The chain joins TRBV5-6 to TRBJ2-3; no clear D gene. CDR1 and CDR2 (germline): SGHDT, YYEEEE. The CDR3 is made up of 12 amino acids. Trimming shortened V by 0 bases and J by 4 bases, and 3 bases separated the two germline ends. CDR3 residues: CASSLEPDTQYF. DNA for the CDR3: TGTGCCAGCAGCTTGGAGCCAGATACGCAGTATTTT.

This clonotype was recorded many times. The chain couples TRBV18 to TRBJ1-1; D is perhaps TRBD1 (5 bases). The CDR3 has 13 residues. V lost 8 bases and J lost 1, with 11 bases in between. Germline CDR1 reads KGHSH; CDR2 reads LQKENI. CDR3 nucleotide sequence: TGTGCCAGCAGCCGGACAAGGAACACTGAAGCTTTCTTT. Translating it yields CASSRTRNTEAFF.

Many counts were recorded for this clonotype. The rearrangement uses TRBV20-1 and TRBJ1-2, with TRBD1 identical over 8 bases. The V segment lost 7 bases and the J segment 0 bases; nucleotides outside the gene matches: 7. This CDR3 spans 14 amino acids. CDR1 is DFQATT, CDR2 SNEGSKA, per germline (reference sequence). CDR3 sequence reads: CSVKGQGANYGYTF. CDR3 bases: TGCAGTGTCAAAGGACAGGGAGCTAACTATGGCTACACCTTC.

This clonotype was picked up many times. The chain carries TRBV9 and TRBJ2-1; D gene uncertain. Germline V gives CDR1 SGDLS, CDR2 YYNGEE. This CDR3 comprises 16 residues. V was pared by 0 bases and J by 0 bases, with 10 bases between. CDR3 sequence: CASSVALRSSYNEQFF. CDR3 nucleotides: TGTGCCAGCAGCGTAGCTTTGCGGAGCTCCTACAATGAGCAGTTCTTC.

This clonotype has a count of ten or more. The chain combines TRBV6-4 with TRBJ1-1, with TRBD1 identical over 7 bases. Germline V gene lookup returns CDR1 MRHNA and CDR2 SNTAGT. V was pared by 5 bases and J by 4 bases, with 4 bases of the junction left unmatched. This CDR3 has 13 residues. CDR3: CASSTTGATEAFF. In DNA, the CDR3 is TGTGCCAGCAGTACCACAGGGGCCACTGAAGCTTTCTTT.

This clonotype was observed a handful of times. J is TRBJ2-1 and V is TRBV20-1; D unresolved. Germline CDR1 reads DFQATT; CDR2 reads SNEGSKA (reference sequence). With 3 bases removed from V and 3 bases from J, the gap between germline ends came to 12 bases. The CDR3 contains 14 residues. The CDR3 loop reads CSASWLSIYNEQFF. The CDR3 DNA follows: TGCAGTGCTAGCTGGCTATCAATCTACAATGAGCAGTTCTTC.

V and J are TRBV15 and TRBJ1-1; maybe TRBD1 (5 bases). V shed 5 bases and J shed 1 base, with 11 bases lying between them. CDR3 length equals 14 residues. Germline V CDR1 and CDR2: LNHNV, YYDKDF (reference sequence). DNA of the CDR3: TGTGCCACCAGCTCCCGACAGCAGAACACTGAAGCTTTCTTT. Translated: CATSSRQQNTEAFF.

This chain joins TRBV2 and TRBJ2-7, with D tentatively TRBD2 (5 bases). V was trimmed by 7 bases and J by 5 bases, leaving 15 bases between them. The CDR3 contains 13 residues. Germline V gene sequence: CDR1 SNHLY, CDR2 FYNNEI. CDR3 sequence reads: CASTEGISDEQYF. The CDR3 DNA follows: TGTGCCAGCACCGAGGGTATCAGCGACGAGCAGTACTTC.

This clonotype was seen ten or more times. This chain connects TRBV7-2 to TRBJ1-6; D remains ambiguous. CDR1 and CDR2 (germline): SGHTA, FQGNSA. This CDR3 has 13 residues. Trimming removed 5 bases at V and 9 bases at J, with 11 bases between. The CDR3 DNA is TGTGCCAGCAGCCTATCGGAATTTTCACCCCTCCACTTT. It encodes CASSLSEFSPLHF.

This clonotype has at least ten counts. The chain employs TRBV3-1 and TRBJ2-1; tentatively, D is TRBD2 (5 bases). Trimming took off 3 bases at V and 6 bases at J, with 9 bases between the two ends. This CDR3 is built from 13 residues. Germline V gene lookup returns CDR1 LGHDT and CDR2 YNNKEL (reference sequence). The CDR3 sequence is CASSQATSNEQFF. Here the CDR3 DNA reads TGTGCCAGCAGCCAGGCCACTAGCAATGAGCAGTTCTTC.

This clonotype was seen ten or more times. The chain carries TRBV3-1 and TRBJ2-5; D tentatively reads TRBD1 or TRBD2 (6 bases each). The CDR3 is 19 amino acids. V was pared by 7 bases and J by 1 base, with 28 bases between. The V gene's germline CDR1 is LGHDT and CDR2 YNNKEL (reference sequence). Here the CDR3 reads CASNPTAQGYGGIQETQYF. The CDR3 nucleotides read TGTGCCAGCAACCCAACCGCACAGGGTTACGGGGGCATCCAAGAGACCCAGTACTTC.

This clonotype was detected ten times or more. The chain couples TRBV6-1 to TRBJ2-5, with 12 bases identical to TRBD2. This CDR3 comprises 16 residues. Unmatched junction bases numbered 7, after V lost 6 bases and J lost 2 bases. In germline, CDR1 is MNHNS, CDR2 SASEGT. CDR3 loop: CASSSLAGGFQETQYF. CDR3 bases: TGTGCCAGCAGCTCACTAGCGGGAGGCTTTCAAGAGACCCAGTACTTC.

About this clonotype itself: A much larger clonotype is one base distant, so this may be a read error. The chain employs TRBV2 and TRBJ2-2, with TRBD2 as a possible D gene (5 bases). The germline V gene encodes CDR1 SNHLY and CDR2 FYNNEI. The CDR3 length is 16 residues. The CDR3 DNA follows: TGTGCCAGCAGTGAAGGTGGGAGTTACTTGACCGGGGAGCTGGTTTTT. Amino acids: CASSEGGSYLTGELVF. Using reference TRBV2 and TRBJ2-2 for the parts outside the CDR3, the full variable domain is EPEVTQTPSHQVTQMGQEVILRCVPISNHLYFYWYRQILGQKVEFLVSFYNNEISEKSEIFDDQFSVERPDGSNFTLKIRSTKLEDSAMYFCASSEGGSYLTGELVFGEGSRLTVL.

This clonotype was recorded a few times. The rearrangement joins TRBV29-1 to TRBJ1-2; tentatively, D is TRBD1 (5 bases). The V end was cut by 7 bases, the J end by 0 bases, with 15 bases between. This CDR3 is 14 amino acids long. Germline V gene data show CDR1 as SQVTM and CDR2 as ANQGSEA. The CDR3 coding sequence is TGCAGCGCTCCCACAAGGGGTACTAACTATGGCTACACCTTC. This sequence encodes CSAPTRGTNYGYTF.

This clonotype was seen more than once but under ten times. The chain is built from TRBV6-1 and TRBJ2-6; 7 bases match TRBD1. The CDR3 runs to 16 residues. J lost 1 base, V lost 3 bases, and 3 bases had no gene match. CDR1 is MNHNS, CDR2 SASEGT, per germline. CDR3 in DNA: TGTGCCAGCAGTGACACGACAGGGTCTGGGGCCAACGTCCTGACTTTC. This gives the protein CASSDTTGSGANVLTF.

The chain carries TRBV19 and TRBJ2-7; D could derive from TRBD1 or TRBD2 (5 bases each). The V gene lost 4 bases and the J gene lost 3 bases, with 22 bases spanning the gap. Looked up from germline, CDR1 is LNHDA and CDR2 is SQIVND (reference sequence). The CDR3 sequence is 17 residues long. CDR3 region: CASSTTTGTAEYYEQYF. CDR3 DNA sequence: TGTGCCAGTAGTACAACAACCGGGACCGCCGAATACTACGAGCAGTACTTC.

Of note for this clonotype: This may be a read error: a much more frequent sequence differs by one nucleotide. The chain recombines TRBV5-1 with TRBJ2-1; tentatively, D is TRBD1 or TRBD2 (5 bases each). This CDR3 region has 14 residues. Germline loops: CDR1 SGHRS, CDR2 YFSETQ. The CDR3 DNA reads TGCGCCAGCACCCCGGGGACCAGCTACAATGAGCAGTGCTTC. Translation gives CASTPGTSYNEQCF.

As for this clonotype: A junction end diverges from the germline sequence, so it may reflect a read error. CDR3 in DNA: TGTGCCAGCAGCCAACAGGGGGCGGGTGAAGTTTTCTTT. Its translation: CASSQQGAGEVFF. The rearrangement uses TRBV14 and TRBJ1-1; the match to TRBD1 covers 8 bases. The CDR3 has 13 amino acids. Germline assignment: CDR1 SGHDN and CDR2 FVKESK.

This clonotype showed up many times. This rearrangement joins TRBV28 to TRBJ1-1; 7 nucleotides line up with TRBD1. V shed 5 bases and J 2 bases; nucleotides not matched to a gene: 8. The CDR3 is 15 residues long. Looked up from germline, CDR1 is MDHEN and CDR2 is SYDVKM. CDR3 nucleotide sequence: TGTGCCAGCAGTCCCGATAGGACAGGTAACACTGAAGCTTTCTTT. Amino acid sequence: CASSPDRTGNTEAFF.

J is TRBJ1-3 and V is TRBV3-1; D ambiguous. V lost 0 bases and J lost 7, with 22 bases in between. The CDR3 contains 18 residues. The germline V gene encodes CDR1 LGHDT and CDR2 YNNKEL (reference sequence). CDR3 in amino acids: CASSQDRVEGVLGNTIYF. The CDR3 region has the DNA TGTGCCAGCAGCCAAGATAGAGTCGAGGGTGTCTTGGGGAACACCATATATTTT.

This clonotype was observed at least ten times. This chain connects TRBV10-3 to TRBJ1-3; 7 bases agree with TRBD1. With 0 bases clipped from V and 2 bases from J, the junction kept 7 bases outside the gene matches. Germline V gives CDR1 ENHRY, CDR2 SYGVKD. The CDR3 is made up of 17 amino acids. The CDR3: CAISESMDRLTGNTIYF. The CDR3 bases are TGTGCCATCAGTGAGTCGATGGACAGGCTGACTGGAAACACCATATATTTT.

Ten or more counts support this clonotype. The chain is built from TRBV11-2 and TRBJ1-1, with unresolved D. V was pared by 3 bases and J by 4 bases, with 3 bases between. This CDR3 contains 11 residues. CDR1 is SGHAT, CDR2 FQNNGV, per germline. The DNA of the CDR3 is TGTGCCAGCAGCTTTGCCACTGAAGCTTTCTTT. Encoded protein: CASSFATEAFF.